The T cell receptor beta chain under discussion was sequenced for a study of shared clonotypes between healthy human individuals. Sequenced by immunoSEQ multiplex PCR; TCRdb stores in-frame clones only, minus some. The sample records 2,100,000 or so clones, roughly 95% being singletons. Findings of the study overall: Shared across a few donors were around 5% of the naive CD4 clonotypes.

Germline V gene data show CDR1 as SGHRS and CDR2 as YFSETQ. V lost 4 bases and J 5 bases, leaving 9 bases between the germline ends. The CDR3 is made up of 13 amino acids. As regards this clone: Its antigen is undetermined. Other nucleotide sequences in the sample specify the same CDR3.

This receptor was taken from a man younger than 35 in good health. The V gene is TRBV5-1, the J gene TRBJ2-2, with D perhaps matching TRBD1 (5 bases). Sequenced: naive CD4+ T cells sorted from blood. Subset: CD45RA+ positively selected. DNA of the CDR3: TGCGCCAGCAGCCCAAGGGGAACCGGGGAGCTGTTTTTT. Translating gives CASSPRGTGELFF.